These 25 T cell receptor beta chains were sequenced from one sample in a study of blood T cell repertoires in COVID-19. Sequencing used immunoSEQ multiplex PCR; TCRdb keeps in-frame clones, though not all of them. The table includes hundreds of thousands of clones, around 83% detected once. The sequenced material came from peripheral blood. Receptor source: a woman of 80 years or more with acute or convalescent COVID-19.

The V and J genes are TRBV11-2 and TRBJ2-5; 7 bases fit TRBD2. Germline CDR1 and CDR2: SGHAT and FQNNGV. The CDR3 is 17 amino acids. The trim removed 0 bases at V and 1 base at J, leaving 8 bases unmatched. This chain's CDR3 is CASSLDARGGGQETQYF. CDR3 bases: TGTGCCAGCAGCTTAGATGCTCGGGGCGGGGGCCAAGAGACCCAGTACTTC.

Only one count was recorded for this clone. The J gene is TRBJ2-3, the V gene TRBV27; the D gene is possibly TRBD2 (6 bases). The CDR3 consists of 14 residues. The germline V gene has CDR1 MNHEY and CDR2 SMNVEV (reference sequence). Trimming took 2 bases from V and 4 from J, leaving 10 bases between them. The CDR3 DNA is TGTGCCAGCAGTTTAAGGTGGGAGGCAGATACGCAGTATTTT. This encodes CASSLRWEADTQYF.

V and J are TRBV5-1 and TRBJ1-1; TRBD1 might be the D (6 bases). Germline CDR1 reads SGHRS; CDR2 reads YFSETQ. The CDR3 loop spans 13 amino acids. Trimming pared 3 bases from V and 1 base from J, leaving 7 bases between. The CDR3 loop reads CASSWTENTEAFF. The CDR3 DNA reads as TGCGCCAGCAGCTGGACAGAGAACACTGAAGCTTTCTTT.

Here the CDR3 reads CATSSGTNTQYF. CDR3 coding DNA: TGTGCCACCAGTTCGGGGACTAATACGCAGTATTTT. V and J are TRBV24-1 and TRBJ2-3; 7 positions match TRBD2. This CDR3 is built from 12 residues. In germline, CDR1 is KGHDR, CDR2 SFDVKD. V dropped 6 bases and J dropped 7; count of bases not matched to a gene: 3.

The chain has TRBV4-2 and TRBJ1-2; 8 nucleotides agree with TRBD1. CDR3 length: 15 amino acids. Unmatched junction bases numbered 8, after V lost 1 base and J lost 7 bases. CDR1 is LGHNA, CDR2 YNFKEQ, per germline. The CDR3 sequence is CASSQALGRGLGYTF. The CDR3 DNA follows: TGTGCCAGCAGCCAAGCTTTAGGCAGGGGGCTTGGCTACACCTTC.

The chain uses TRBV25-1 and TRBJ1-1; D is perhaps TRBD1 (5 bases). CDR1 is MGHDK and CDR2 is SYGVNS in the germline V gene. The ends were cut back, 5 bases at V and 11 bases at J, with 24 bases in the middle. The CDR3 extends over 15 amino acids. The CDR3 nucleotides read TGTGCCAGCAGTACACCCAGGGCTCCGGCCGAAGAGGCTTTCTTT. This codes for CASSTPRAPAEEAFF.

This rearrangement joins TRBV5-1 to TRBJ2-5; tentative D call: TRBD2 (5 bases). CDR1 and CDR2 (germline): SGHRS, YFSETQ. The CDR3 contains 13 residues. Trimming removed 4 bases from V and 5 bases from J, with 12 bases in between. The CDR3 nucleotides are TGCGCCAGCAGCCCCGACCCGGGGGAGACCCAGTACTTC. Its translation: CASSPDPGETQYF.

J is TRBJ1-2 and V is TRBV3-1 (or the pseudogene TRBV3-2); D possibly corresponds to TRBD1 (5 bases). CDR1 is LGHDT, CDR2 YNNKEL, per germline (reference sequence). CDR3 length: 12 amino acids. Trimming shortened V by 2 bases and J by 8 bases, and 9 bases separated the two germline ends. Here the CDR3 reads CASSQNWGGYTF. The CDR3 DNA reads TGTGCCAGCAGCCAAAACTGGGGCGGCTACACCTTC.

This clone turned up a few times. The chain employs TRBV5-1 and TRBJ1-2; maybe TRBD1 (6 bases). The CDR3 consists of 12 residues. Trimming took off 5 bases at V and 10 bases at J, with 15 bases between the two ends. Per germline, CDR1 SGHRS and CDR2 YFSETQ. In nucleotides, the CDR3 is TGCGCCAGCAGTTGGGACACGCGAGACTACACCTTC. This sequence encodes CASSWDTRDYTF. The complete variable domain, with remaining parts taken from reference TRBV5-1 and TRBJ1-2, reads KAGVTQTPRYLIKTRGQQVTLSCSPISGHRSVSWYQQTPGQGLQFLFEYFSETQRNKGNFPGRFSGRQFSNSRSEMNVSTLELGDSALYLCASSWDTRDYTFGSGTRLTVV.

The chain employs TRBV28 and TRBJ1-5; TRBD1 might be the D (6 bases). From germline, CDR1 is MDHEN and CDR2 SYDVKM. The CDR3 extends over 13 amino acids. V shed 5 bases and J shed 7 bases, with 12 bases lying between them. CDR3 sequence reads: CASSSGTYQPQHF. CDR3 DNA: TGTGCCAGCAGTAGCGGGACATACCAGCCCCAGCATTTT.

The chain combines TRBV5-4 with TRBJ1-3; possibly TRBD1 for D (5 bases). Trimming took 4 bases from V and 0 from J, leaving 17 bases between them. The germline V gene encodes CDR1 SGHNT and CDR2 YYREEE (reference sequence). This CDR3 has 17 residues. The CDR3 sequence: CASSTQPRVRSGNTIYF. The CDR3 DNA follows: TGTGCCAGCAGCACTCAGCCCAGGGTACGCTCTGGAAACACCATATATTTT.

This chain connects TRBV25-1 to TRBJ2-2; 7 bases fit TRBD2. J lost 3 bases, V lost 1 base, and 2 bases had no gene match. CDR1 is MGHDK, CDR2 SYGVNS, per germline. The CDR3 is 15 residues long. For the CDR3, the DNA is TGTGCCAGCAGTGAATGGGGGGGAGACACCGGGGAGCTGTTTTTT. Protein: CASSEWGGDTGELFF.

This chain connects TRBV10-1 to TRBJ2-1; TRBD1 aligns across 11 bases. CDR1 and CDR2 from the germline V gene are WNHNN and SYGVQD (reference sequence). V was pared by 5 bases and J by 8 bases, with 11 bases of the junction left unmatched. CDR3 size: 16 residues. CDR3 in amino acids: CASSPFGQGAIHEQFF. CDR3 nucleotides: TGCGCCAGCAGTCCTTTTGGACAGGGGGCAATTCATGAGCAGTTCTTC.

This clone was detected once. The chain links TRBV30 to TRBJ1-2, with a weak D call TRBD1 (5 bases). The CDR3 length is 12 residues. CDR1 GTSNPN and CDR2 SVGIG come from the germline V gene (reference sequence). Trimming stripped 3 bases from V and 8 bases from J, with 13 bases between. The CDR3 region has the DNA TGTGCCTGGAGGGTATGGGCAGGGGGCTACACCTTC. Amino acid sequence: CAWRVWAGGYTF. The variable domain in full, with the rest retrieved from reference TRBV30 and TRBJ1-2, is SQTIHQWPATLVQPVGSPLSLECTVEGTSNPNLYWYRQAAGRGLQLLFYSVGIGQISSEVPQNLSASRPQDRQFILSSKKLLLSDSGFYLCAWRVWAGGYTFGSGTRLTVV.

The chain employs TRBV5-1 and TRBJ2-2, with D unclear. The CDR3 contains 15 residues. Looked up from germline, CDR1 is SGHRS and CDR2 is YFSETQ. Trimming shortened V by 0 bases and J by 0 bases, and 6 bases separated the two germline ends. The CDR3 region is CASSLGSSNTGELFF. The DNA for the CDR3 is TGCGCCAGCAGCTTGGGGAGTTCGAACACCGGGGAGCTGTTTTTT.

V usage is TRBV5-4 and J usage is TRBJ2-1, with a possible D match to TRBD2 (7 bases). Germline CDR1 is SGHNT and CDR2 is YYREEE (reference sequence). The germline V and J ends were trimmed by 4 bases and 6 bases, with 17 bases remaining between them. The CDR3 length is 15 residues. The CDR3 DNA reads TGTGCCAGCAGCCAGGGCGGGGCGGGGGCCAATGAGCAGTTCTTC. This encodes CASSQGGAGANEQFF.

J is TRBJ1-2 and V is TRBV28, with D maybe TRBD1 (6 bases). The CDR3 is 13 amino acids. The V gene's germline CDR1 is MDHEN and CDR2 SYDVKM. The V and J ends lost 4 bases and 4 bases respectively, with 10 bases between them. The CDR3 protein is CASSWGGAYGYTF. The DNA of the CDR3 is TGTGCCAGCAGTTGGGGGGGGGCCTATGGCTACACCTTC.

This rearrangement joins TRBV25-1 to TRBJ2-7; 10 nucleotides agree with TRBD1. The length of the CDR3 is 15 residues. Trimming cost V 2 bases and J 4 bases; bases outside gene matches: 5. Germline CDR1 reads MGHDK; CDR2 reads SYGVNS. The CDR3 is CASSEPRQGAYEQYF. CDR3 sequence (DNA): TGTGCCAGCAGTGAACCCCGACAGGGGGCATACGAGCAGTACTTC.

The chain recombines TRBV10-3 with TRBJ2-1, with 14 nucleotides matching TRBD2. The CDR3 is 16 residues long. The V gene end was trimmed by 10 bases and the J gene end by 0 bases; junction bases not matched to a gene: 5. The germline V gene has CDR1 ENHRY and CDR2 SYGVKD. The CDR3 is CATLGTSGGSYNEQFF. The CDR3 coding sequence is TGTGCCACCCTAGGGACTAGCGGGGGCTCCTACAATGAGCAGTTCTTC.

Here the CDR3 DNA reads TGTGCCAGCAGCCGAGGACAGGGAGGGACTGAAGCTTTCTTT. Protein: CASSRGQGGTEAFF. The chain employs TRBV3-1 (or the pseudogene TRBV3-2) and TRBJ1-1; TRBD1 agrees at 8 bases. V lost 4 bases and J lost 5; bases outside the gene matches: 6. Germline CDR1 LGHDT, CDR2 YNNKEL (reference sequence). The CDR3 sequence is 14 residues long.

The chain has TRBV10-3 and TRBJ2-1; the match to TRBD1 covers 10 bases. The ends lost 6 bases at V and 6 bases at J; junction bases unmatched: 11. CDR1 and CDR2 from the germline V gene are ENHRY and SYGVKD. This CDR3 region has 16 residues. CDR3 residues: CAISDRDRGISNEQFF. The DNA for the CDR3 is TGTGCCATCAGCGACCGGGACAGGGGTATTTCCAATGAGCAGTTCTTC.

In this sample, this clone turned up once. V is TRBV11-1 and J is TRBJ2-5; tentative D call: TRBD1 (6 bases). The germline V and J ends were trimmed by 5 bases and 5 bases, with 15 bases remaining between them. The CDR3 consists of 14 residues. Germline values: CDR1 SGHAT, CDR2 FQDESV (reference sequence). The CDR3 DNA is TGTGCCAGCAGCCCTGACAGGCCCAAGGAGACCCAGTACTTC. Protein product: CASSPDRPKETQYF.

The chain combines TRBV9 with TRBJ2-5, with a possible D match to TRBD1 (6 bases). CDR3 size: 15 residues. Deletions cut 0 bases from V and 4 bases from J, with 13 bases between. Germline CDR1 SGDLS, CDR2 YYNGEE. The CDR3 protein is CASSVERRGGETQYF. CDR3 nucleotide sequence: TGTGCCAGCAGCGTAGAAAGAAGAGGGGGAGAGACCCAGTACTTC.

Only a few counts were recorded for this clone. The chain couples TRBV2 to TRBJ1-2; TRBD1 is a possible D gene (6 bases). V dropped 4 bases and J dropped 8 bases, with 14 bases sitting between them. The CDR3 has 13 amino acids. Looked up from germline, CDR1 is SNHLY and CDR2 is FYNNEI. The CDR3 DNA sequence: TGTGCCAGCAGTGGGCTAAACAGGGAAGGCTACACCTTC. It is translated as CASSGLNREGYTF.

The chain joins TRBV2 to TRBJ1-6; D remains ambiguous. CDR3 size: 15 residues. Germline lookup yields CDR1 SNHLY and CDR2 FYNNEI. V shed 4 bases and J shed 10 bases, with 17 bases lying between them. Here the CDR3 reads CASSARPGKGSPLHF. As DNA, the CDR3 is TGTGCCAGCAGTGCCCGACCGGGGAAGGGATCACCCCTCCACTTT.